The 30 T cell receptor beta chains in this list originate from one sample, sequenced in a study of CD8 T cells in Susac syndrome. RNA totalling roughly 0.45 to 1 ug underwent reverse transcription with random hexamers. TCRdb independently ran MiXCR on the immunoSEQ multiplex PCR reads; one entry per CDR3 protein. This sample yields 150,000 to 200,000 distinct CDR3 sequences, of which about 95% are seen a single time; over 0.12% belongs to the top ten. Sequenced sample: CD4+ T cells from PBMCs. These receptors all come from a human donor in good health.

This sequence joins TRBV27 and TRBJ1-2; D might be TRBD1 (5 bases). Germline CDR1 and CDR2: MNHEY and SMNVEV (reference sequence). V was trimmed by 5 bases and J by 6 bases, leaving 19 bases between them. The CDR3 has 15 amino acids. The CDR3 region has the DNA TGTGCCAGCAGTCCCCTAGGTGCAGGGCGGGATGGCTACACCTTC. It yields the protein CASSPLGAGRDGYTF.

This clonotype was observed a single time. The chain links TRBV20-1 to TRBJ2-5; D might be TRBD1 or TRBD2, each matching 5 bases. Germline CDR1 and CDR2: DFQATT and SNEGSKA (reference sequence). The CDR3 totals 15 residues. Trimming cost V 2 bases and J 0 bases, with 13 bases left between them. The CDR3 DNA follows: TGCAGTGCTAGACAAAGCTGGGACGACCAAGAGACCCAGTACTTC. This sequence encodes CSARQSWDDQETQYF.

The rearrangement links TRBV2 to TRBJ2-3, with D uncertain. Trimming left V 4 bases short and J 0 bases short, with 11 bases between. CDR3 size: 15 residues. CDR1 is SNHLY and CDR2 is FYNNEI in the germline V gene. The CDR3 sequence is CASSVRRHSTDTQYF. The CDR3 DNA sequence: TGTGCCAGCAGTGTACGACGGCATAGCACAGATACGCAGTATTTT.

The chain uses TRBV10-2 and TRBJ2-1; 9 bases map to TRBD2. Per the germline V gene, CDR1 is WSHSY and CDR2 is SAAADI. This CDR3 is built from 16 residues. V gave up 4 bases and J gave up 7 bases; unmatched junction bases: 11. In DNA, the CDR3 is TGCGCCAGCAGTGGACCGGGACTAGCCAAAAGGAATGAGCAGTTCTTC. Translated, it gives CASSGPGLAKRNEQFF.

J is TRBJ2-5 and V is TRBV4-1, with D perhaps being TRBD1 or TRBD2 (5 bases each). Germline-derived CDR1 and CDR2 are MGHRA and YSYEKL. The CDR3 length is 15 residues. V was clipped by 1 base and J by 2 bases, with 11 bases between them. CDR3 sequence: CASSQGGILQETQYF. CDR3 sequence (DNA): TGCGCCAGCAGCCAAGGGGGGATACTACAAGAGACCCAGTACTTC.

The V call is TRBV15, the J call TRBJ1-1, with D unresolved. Germline V gives CDR1 LNHNV, CDR2 YYDKDF (reference sequence). This CDR3 has 12 residues. The V and J ends lost 5 bases and 9 bases respectively, with 13 bases between them. Here the CDR3 DNA reads TGTGCCACCAGCCTAGACCGGTCCAAAGCTTTCTTT. It is translated as CATSLDRSKAFF.

The chain carries TRBV27 and TRBJ1-1; the D is unclear. The CDR3 is 13 residues long. Per the germline V gene, CDR1 is MNHEY and CDR2 is SMNVEV (reference sequence). Trimming pared 2 bases from V and 3 bases from J, leaving 7 bases between. CDR3 DNA sequence: TGTGCCAGCAGTTTACGTGTTTACACTGAAGCTTTCTTT. It translates to CASSLRVYTEAFF.

The chain links TRBV20-1 to TRBJ2-5; D unclear. Germline loops: CDR1 DFQATT, CDR2 SNEGSKA (reference sequence). The length of the CDR3 is 11 residues. The germline V and J ends were trimmed by 6 bases and 5 bases, with 10 bases remaining between them. The CDR3 bases are TGCAGTGCCAAAGGAGTGGAGACCCAGTACTTC. It is translated as CSAKGVETQYF.

The chain uses TRBV2 and TRBJ1-4; D is undetermined. Per the germline V gene, CDR1 is SNHLY and CDR2 is FYNNEI. Trimming removed 10 bases at V and 6 bases at J, with 12 bases between. CDR3 length: 12 amino acids. The CDR3 region has the DNA TGTGCCACGTCTGCCGCAGATGAAAAACTGTTTTTT. Its protein product is CATSAADEKLFF.

The V call is TRBV3-1, the J call TRBJ2-2; D not resolved. This CDR3 spans 14 amino acids. Germline CDR1 LGHDT, CDR2 YNNKEL (reference sequence). Trimming stripped 1 base from V and 2 bases from J, with 5 bases between. The CDR3 loop is CASSQAANTGELFF. The CDR3 region has the DNA TGTGCCAGCAGCCAAGCGGCCAACACCGGGGAGCTGTTTTTT.

J is TRBJ2-7 and V is TRBV20-1, with 9 bases aligning to TRBD1. The CDR3 spans 15 residues. Germline V gives CDR1 DFQATT, CDR2 SNEGSKA (reference sequence). V dropped 0 bases and J dropped 2; count of bases not matched to a gene: 5. The CDR3 coding sequence is TGCAGTGCTAGAGATGTTGACAGGGGGACCTACGAGCAGTACTTC. This encodes CSARDVDRGTYEQYF.

This rearrangement joins TRBV29-1 to TRBJ1-1; 7 bases match TRBD1. V was pared by 7 bases and J by 1 base, with 6 bases of the junction left unmatched. Germline V gene lookup returns CDR1 SQVTM and CDR2 ANQGSEA. This CDR3 has 13 amino acids. Here the CDR3 DNA reads TGCAGCGCGCCGGACAGGAGGAACACTGAAGCTTTCTTT. It specifies CSAPDRRNTEAFF. Full variable domain (outside the CDR3, taken from reference TRBV29-1 and TRBJ1-1): SAVISQKPSRDICQRGTSLTIQCQVDSQVTMMFWYRQQPGQSLTLIATANQGSEATYESGFVIDKFPISRPNLTFSTLTVSNMSPEDSSIYLCSAPDRRNTEAFFGQGTRLTVV.

The chain links TRBV7-2 to TRBJ1-6; 7 bases map to TRBD1. CDR1 is SGHTA and CDR2 is FQGNSA in the germline V gene. There are 14 residues in the CDR3. With V trimmed by 8 bases and J by 9 bases, 10 bases remained unmatched. CDR3 in DNA: TGTGCCAGCGGCCTAGACAGGGTCGGTTCACCCCTCCACTTT. The encoded protein is CASGLDRVGSPLHF.

This rearrangement joins TRBV25-1 to TRBJ1-2; D gene uncertain. The CDR3 consists of 14 residues. V lost 5 bases, J lost 0 bases, and 10 bases lay in between. Germline loops: CDR1 MGHDK, CDR2 SYGVNS. The CDR3 loop reads CASSRAGANYGYTF. The CDR3 DNA is TGTGCCAGCAGTAGAGCAGGAGCTAACTATGGCTACACCTTC.

V and J are TRBV20-1 and TRBJ2-3; 12 bases line up with TRBD2. After removal of 2 bases from V and 1 base from J, the junction contained 4 bases not matched to a gene. CDR1 and CDR2 from the germline V gene are DFQATT and SNEGSKA (reference sequence). This CDR3 comprises 16 residues. The CDR3 sequence is CSARSTSGGGTDTQYF. The DNA of the CDR3 is TGCAGTGCTAGATCGACTAGCGGGGGAGGCACAGATACGCAGTATTTT.

The chain uses TRBV27 and TRBJ1-5; D is perhaps TRBD1 (5 bases). Germline V gene data show CDR1 as MNHEY and CDR2 as SMNVEV (reference sequence). The CDR3 contains 13 residues. The V and J ends lost 6 bases and 4 bases respectively, with 10 bases between them. CDR3 nucleotide sequence: TGTGCCAGCAGGTCAGGGCTAAATCAGCCCCAGCATTTT. It encodes CASRSGLNQPQHF.

CDR3 sequence: CASRDRGLYNEQFF. In DNA form, the CDR3 reads TGTGCCAGCAGGGACAGGGGATTATACAATGAGCAGTTCTTC. V is TRBV3-1 and J is TRBJ2-1, with 9 bases lining up with TRBD1. The CDR3 extends over 14 amino acids. After removal of 6 bases from V and 4 bases from J, the junction contained 4 bases not matched to a gene. Per germline, CDR1 LGHDT and CDR2 YNNKEL (reference sequence).

The chain employs TRBV5-8 and TRBJ2-7; D not certain. This CDR3 has 13 amino acids. V was trimmed by 1 base and J by 6 bases, leaving 11 bases between them. Germline V gene lookup returns CDR1 SGHTS and CDR2 YDEGEE. This CDR3 reads CASSLSEVGEQYF. DNA for the CDR3: TGTGCCAGCAGCTTGTCTGAGGTGGGCGAGCAGTACTTC.

The chain has TRBV18 and TRBJ2-3, with D tentatively TRBD1 (6 bases). Trimming removed 6 bases at V and 2 bases at J, with 12 bases between. Germline-derived CDR1 and CDR2 are KGHSH and LQKENI. The CDR3 sequence is 14 residues long. The CDR3 region has the DNA TGTGCCAGCTCCCAACAGGGACACACAGATACGCAGTATTTT. Encoded protein: CASSQQGHTDTQYF.

This clonotype has a single count. This chain joins TRBV6-2 or TRBV6-3 and TRBJ2-6, with 7 positions matching TRBD1. This CDR3 is 15 amino acids long. V lost 6 bases and J lost 4; bases outside the gene matches: 6. From germline, CDR1 is MNHEY and CDR2 SVGEGT. CDR3 DNA sequence: TGTGCCAGCAGAATACAGGGGTCCGGGGCCAACGTCCTGACTTTC. Amino acid sequence: CASRIQGSGANVLTF.

This clonotype was recorded a few times. J is TRBJ1-1 and V is TRBV29-1; D is ambiguous. Germline lookup yields CDR1 SQVTM and CDR2 ANQGSEA. The CDR3 is 13 residues long. Trimming shortened V by 4 bases and J by 0 bases, and 9 bases separated the two germline ends. CDR3 protein: CSVARVLNTEAFF. CDR3 sequence (DNA): TGCAGCGTTGCTAGGGTATTGAACACTGAAGCTTTCTTT.

This CDR3 is CASSFSPTYGYTF. DNA for the CDR3: TGTGCCAGCAGCTTCAGCCCCACTTATGGCTACACCTTC. The chain couples TRBV7-9 to TRBJ1-2; the D is unclear. This CDR3 has 13 residues. Trimming shortened V by 3 bases and J by 5 bases, and 10 bases separated the two germline ends. Germline-derived CDR1 and CDR2 are SEHNR and FQNEAQ (reference sequence).

This chain links TRBV10-2 with TRBJ1-5; TRBD1 matches 7 bases. Germline CDR1 WSHSY, CDR2 SAAADI. Trimming at V came to 3 bases and at J to 4 bases, leaving 3 bases not matched to a gene. There are 14 residues in the CDR3. The CDR3 bases are TGCGCCAGCAGTGACGGGACAGAGAATCAGCCCCAGCATTTT. Translation gives CASSDGTENQPQHF.

The chain has TRBV7-2 and TRBJ1-6; D unclear. In germline, CDR1 is SGHTA, CDR2 FQGNSA. This CDR3 has 12 amino acids. With 6 bases removed from V and 8 bases from J, the gap between germline ends came to 8 bases. The CDR3 bases are TGTGCCAGCAGATGGGGAGATTCACCCCTCCACTTT. It specifies CASRWGDSPLHF.

The V and J genes are TRBV24-1 and TRBJ2-2, with D hard to call. Trimming shortened V by 9 bases and J by 0 bases, and 7 bases separated the two germline ends. This CDR3 comprises 13 residues. Germline V gives CDR1 KGHDR, CDR2 SFDVKD. As DNA, the CDR3 is TGTGCCACCCAACCTGCGAACACCGGGGAGCTGTTTTTT. Protein: CATQPANTGELFF.

This chain connects TRBV7-9 to TRBJ2-7; either TRBD1 or TRBD2 may fit D (5 bases each). The germline V gene has CDR1 SEHNR and CDR2 FQNEAQ (reference sequence). V lost 5 bases and J 3 bases, leaving 11 bases between the germline ends. The CDR3 extends over 13 amino acids. The CDR3 loop reads CASSPGTYYEQYF. Here the CDR3 DNA reads TGTGCCAGCAGCCCGGGGACCTACTACGAGCAGTACTTC.

This chain connects TRBV6-1 to TRBJ1-6; D is undetermined. This CDR3 has 13 residues. The germline gives CDR1 MNHNS, CDR2 SASEGT. V was clipped by 1 base and J by 15 bases, with 13 bases between them. DNA of the CDR3: TGTGCCAGCAGTGAAGGCGGCGGCATGATCCTCCACTTT. Translated, it gives CASSEGGGMILHF.

The chain uses TRBV30 and TRBJ1-4; D gene uncertain. Deletions cut 0 bases from V and 7 bases from J, with 6 bases between. CDR1 and CDR2 (germline): GTSNPN, SVGIG (reference sequence). The CDR3 has 12 amino acids. The CDR3 DNA is TGTGCCTGGAGTGTTGTGCGTGAAAAACTGTTTTTT. It is translated as CAWSVVREKLFF. Full variable domain (outside the CDR3, taken from reference TRBV30 and TRBJ1-4): SQTIHQWPATLVQPVGSPLSLECTVEGTSNPNLYWYRQAAGRGLQLLFYSVGIGQISSEVPQNLSASRPQDRQFILSSKKLLLSDSGFYLCAWSVVREKLFFGSGTQLSVL.

This chain connects TRBV9 to TRBJ1-6; no definite D call. The CDR3 runs 16 residues. CDR1 and CDR2 (germline): SGDLS, YYNGEE. Trimming removed 0 bases at V and 7 bases at J, with 14 bases between. In DNA, the CDR3 is TGTGCCAGCAGCGTAGATAGCCGGGATACCAATTCACCCCTCCACTTT. Amino acids: CASSVDSRDTNSPLHF.

A single count supports this clonotype. V is TRBV5-1 and J is TRBJ2-3; D assignment may be TRBD1 or TRBD2 (5 bases each). With 6 bases removed from V and 3 bases from J, the gap between germline ends came to 17 bases. The CDR3 extends over 15 amino acids. Germline CDR1 and CDR2: SGHRS and YFSETQ. CDR3 residues: CASNLLGDPTDTQYF. As DNA, the CDR3 is TGCGCCAGCAATCTACTGGGGGATCCGACAGATACGCAGTATTTT. Together with reference TRBV5-1 and TRBJ2-3, the CDR3 gives the full variable domain: KAGVTQTPRYLIKTRGQQVTLSCSPISGHRSVSWYQQTPGQGLQFLFEYFSETQRNKGNFPGRFSGRQFSNSRSEMNVSTLELGDSALYLCASNLLGDPTDTQYFGPGTRLTVL.